In this sample, the clone carrying this TCR beta chain turned up once. What it binds is unknown. Lesional scalp punch biopsies and peripheral blood were collected from alopecia areata patients. The entry originates in a study of CD8+ T cells in alopecia areata. Study-level background: Treated patients swallowed 5 to 10 mg of oral tofacitinib twice daily.

Trimming cost V 1 base and J 5 bases, with 9 bases left between them. The CDR3 sequence is 13 residues long. Study-level points and caveats: More clonal than normal scalp was lesional scalp, particularly alopecia totalis/universalis.

Reverse transcription of extracted RNA yielded cDNA, which provided the sequencing template. The data were produced by immunoSEQ multiplex PCR, yet TCRdb's version contains in-frame clones alone and is incomplete. The sample records approximately 150,000 clones, about 72% being singletons. This chain links TRBV23-1 with TRBJ2-7; D call uncertain. Being an ORF, TRBV23-1 has a function that is uncertain. The receptor's source is a human donor with alopecia areata. Sample: CD8+ T cells sorted from blood, taken at week 0. CDR3 in DNA: TGCGCCAGCAGTCAATTCCCCTGGGACGAGCAGTACTTC. Its translation: CASSQFPWDEQYF.